These T cell receptor beta chains were read from a single sample in a study of T cells after yellow fever vaccination. TCRdb reprocessed the 5' RACE reads with MiXCR, giving one entry per CDR3 protein. The sample consists of some 240,000 distinct CDR3 sequences, about 3% of them appearing once. The sequences come from CD4+ T cells sorted from PBMCs, collected 10 days after the yellow fever booster vaccination. Every receptor here comes from a man aged 18 to 30 who received the YFV17D yellow fever vaccine. CDR3s include the opening cysteine and the closing phenylalanine or tryptophan. A D gene is named only where the DNA matches it firmly. Clone size, where shown, is once, few, many, or a class for clones that have expanded.

D gene,J gene,V gene,clone size,CDR3 length,CDR3 DNA,CDR3 protein
TRBD2,TRBJ2-1,TRBV4-1,many,19,TGCGCCAGCAGCCAAGTGGGCCTAGCGGGGGCTTGGTCCTACAATGAGCAGTTCTTC,CASSQVGLAGAWSYNEQFF
.,TRBJ2-3,TRBV4-3,many,16,TGCGCCAGCAGGAAAAATAGCGCCTCTAGCACAGATACGCAGTATTTT,CASRKNSASSTDTQYF
.,TRBJ2-3,TRBV29-1,many,12,TGCAGCGTTGGACGTACCACAGATACGCAGTATTTT,CSVGRTTDTQYF
.,TRBJ1-2,TRBV4-2,.,15,TGTGCCAGCAGCCAAGATCAGTTGGTGAATTATGGCTACACCTTC,CASSQDQLVNYGYTF
.,TRBJ2-2,TRBV27,.,15,TGTGCCAGCACCCCCCGCGGGGAGCACACCGGGGAGCTGTTTTTT,CASTPRGEHTGELFF
.,TRBJ2-1,TRBV4-3,.,14,TGCGCCAGCAGCCAAGATACGTTCTACAATGAGCAGTTCTTC,CASSQDTFYNEQFF
.,TRBJ1-2,TRBV4-3,many,13,TGCGCCAGCAGCCAAGTAGGGTTATATGGCTACACCTTC,CASSQVGLYGYTF
.,TRBJ1-5,TRBV6-1,few,15,TGTGCCAGCAGTGGTGCACATGGTGGGAATCAGCCCCAGCATTTT,CASSGAHGGNQPQHF
.,TRBJ2-2,TRBV7-9,many,13,TGTGCCAGCAGCTTAGAGGGATCCGGGGAGCTGTTTTTT,CASSLEGSGELFF
.,TRBJ1-3,TRBV18,.,16,TGTGCCAGCTCACCAAATCAGGGGCAGACTGGAAACACCATATATTTT,CASSPNQGQTGNTIYF
TRBD2,TRBJ2-1,TRBV12-3/TRBV12-4,.,14,TGTGCCAGCATCCGGGGGGGAAGGTACAATGAGCAGTTCTTC,CASIRGGRYNEQFF
.,TRBJ2-6,TRBV7-7,many,15,TGTGCCAGCAGCAGCTCGGTGCAAGGGGCCAACGTCCTGACTTTC,CASSSSVQGANVLTF
TRBD2,TRBJ2-4,TRBV20-1,many,16,TGCAGTGCTCCCGGGTCCAGCGGGGGGCCAAAAAACATTCAGTACTTC,CSAPGSSGGPKNIQYF
TRBD1,TRBJ1-3,TRBV7-9,many,17,TGTGCCAGCAGCTTAACACAGGGGCCCCTTTTTGGAAACACCATATATTTT,CASSLTQGPLFGNTIYF
.,TRBJ1-2,TRBV4-2,few,15,TGTGCCAGCAGCCAAGATCGATCAGATAACTATGGCTACACCTTC,CASSQDRSDNYGYTF
TRBD1,TRBJ1-3,TRBV27,.,15,TGTGCCAGCAGTTTACAGGGGGCGACTGGAAACACCATATATTTT,CASSLQGATGNTIYF
.,TRBJ2-6,TRBV15,many,16,TGTGCCACCAGCACCCATGGGGCGGCTGGGGCCAACGTCCTGACTTTC,CATSTHGAAGANVLTF
TRBD1,TRBJ1-4,TRBV12-3/TRBV12-4,few,15,TGTGCCAGCAGTTACCAGGGGGCAGGGTCTGAAAAACTGTTTTTT,CASSYQGAGSEKLFF
.,TRBJ2-1,TRBV7-3,many,15,TGTGCCAGCAGCTTTTCTGGGGTCTCGTACAATGAGCAGTTCTTC,CASSFSGVSYNEQFF
TRBD2,TRBJ2-3,TRBV5-1,many,16,TGCGCCAGCAGCGCGGGGGTTGCGGGGATCACAGATACGCAGTATTTT,CASSAGVAGITDTQYF
.,TRBJ2-5,TRBV7-6,many,15,TGTGCCAGCAGCTTAAATACCGGGACGAAAGAGACCCAGTACTTC,CASSLNTGTKETQYF
.,TRBJ2-4,TRBV5-1,few,13,TGCGCCAGCAGCAAAGGGGTCGAAAACATTCAGTACTTC,CASSKGVENIQYF
TRBD2,TRBJ2-5,TRBV7-2,.,15,TGTGCCAGCAGCTGGCTAGCGGGGGTTGGAGAGACCCAGTACTTC,CASSWLAGVGETQYF
.,TRBJ2-5,TRBV6-5,few,13,TGTGCCAGCAGTTACAGGGTAACAGAGACCCAGTACTTC,CASSYRVTETQYF
TRBD2,TRBJ2-2,TRBV9,many,15,TGTGCCAGCAGCACCGGACTAGCAGTTACCGGGGAGCTGTTTTTT,CASSTGLAVTGELFF